These T cell receptor beta chains were read from a single sample in a study of beta chain features in type 1 diabetes. Libraries were prepared by immunoSEQ multiplex PCR; TCRdb keeps only in-frame clonotypes and omits some of them. The sample holds 50,000 to 65,000 clones, over 40% seen once. Sequencing used Tregs from blood. These receptor sequences come from a man aged 25 to 40 with type 1 diabetes. Each CDR3 is given with its conserved first and last residue. A D gene is named only where the DNA matches it firmly. Clone sizes are given selectively: once, few, many, or a class where the clone is expanded.

d_call clone_size j_call v_call cdr3_aa cdr3_nt
TRBD1 - TRBJ2-5 TRBV28 CASSPPRGPKNPQQETQYF TGTGCCAGCAGTCCCCCTAGGGGGCCTAAAAATCCACAACAAGAGACCCAGTACTTC
- once TRBJ1-1 TRBV11-3 CASSLIGGRDEAFF TGTGCCAGCAGCTTAATCGGAGGGCGGGATGAAGCTTTCTTT
- - TRBJ2-7 TRBV11-2 CASSLGSWGSRQYF TGTGCCAGCAGCTTGGGGAGTTGGGGATCTCGGCAGTACTTC
- few TRBJ2-7 TRBV5-6 CASSRSGEQYF TGTGCCAGCAGCCGGTCGGGGGAGCAGTACTTC
- - TRBJ2-7 TRBV10-1 CASSEPMHYEQYF TGCGCCAGCAGTGAGCCGATGCACTACGAGCAGTACTTC
- - TRBJ2-1 TRBV7-6 CASSLGIDSAGEQFF TGTGCCAGCAGCTTAGGAATCGACTCGGCGGGTGAGCAGTTCTTC
TRBD1 - TRBJ1-2 TRBV29-1 CSVRHDRDGYTF TGCAGCGTTCGTCACGACAGGGATGGCTACACCTTC
TRBD2 - TRBJ2-2 TRBV6-6 CASSYLAGGTGELFF TGTGCCAGCAGTTACCTAGCGGGAGGCACCGGGGAGCTGTTTTTT
- - TRBJ2-5 TRBV30 CAWSYIPGHQVQETQYF TGTGCCTGGAGCTATATCCCGGGACATCAAGTCCAAGAGACCCAGTACTTC
TRBD1 - TRBJ1-1 TRBV6-6 CAPTGGSTEAFF TGTGCCCCGACAGGGGGTTCTACTGAAGCTTTCTTT